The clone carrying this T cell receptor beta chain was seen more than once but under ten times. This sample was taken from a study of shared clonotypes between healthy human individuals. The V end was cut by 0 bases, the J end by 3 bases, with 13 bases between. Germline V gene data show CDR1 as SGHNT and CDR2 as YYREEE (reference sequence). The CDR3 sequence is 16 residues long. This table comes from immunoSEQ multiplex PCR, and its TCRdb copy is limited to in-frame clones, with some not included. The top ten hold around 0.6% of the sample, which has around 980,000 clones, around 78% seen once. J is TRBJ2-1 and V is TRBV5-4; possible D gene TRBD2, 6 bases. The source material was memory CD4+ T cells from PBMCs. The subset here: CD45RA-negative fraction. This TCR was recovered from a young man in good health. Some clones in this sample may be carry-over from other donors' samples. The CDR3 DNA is TGTGCCAGCAGCTTGGCGGCGGGGAACAACTACAATGAGCAGTTCTTC. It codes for CASSLAAGNNYNEQFF. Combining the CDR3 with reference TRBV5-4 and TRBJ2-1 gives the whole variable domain ETGVTQSPTHLIKTRGQQVTLRCSSQSGHNTVSWYQQALGQGPQFIFQYYREEENGRGNFPPRFSGLQFPNYSSELNVNALELDDSALYLCASSLAAGNNYNEQFFGPGTRLTVL.